This TCR beta chain was sequenced in a study of beta chain features in type 1 diabetes. What was sequenced were expressed TCRB transcripts, since all of the isolated RNA had been reverse transcribed. Profiling relied on immunoSEQ multiplex PCR, and the TCRdb table lists in-frame clones only, not all of them. The repertoire holds a few hundred thousand clones, with about 14% as singletons. The CDR3 sequence is 17 residues long. J gave up 11 bases and V 5 bases, and 18 bases lay outside the gene matches. CDR1 and CDR2 (germline): MNHEY, SMNVEV (reference sequence). This clone was recorded a few times. The receptor comes from a woman between 18 and 29 years old in good health. The sequenced sample was naive CD4+ T cells from blood. The V call is TRBV27, the J call TRBJ2-1, with 10 positions matching TRBD2. The CDR3, as DNA: TGTGCCAGCAGTCTCCGACCCCTAGCGGGAGTAGGTTCCCAGCAGTTCTTC. Amino acid sequence: CASSLRPLAGVGSQQFF.